This TCR beta chain appears in the sequencing data of a study of graft-versus-host responses after intestinal transplantation. Study-wide context: Transplants were multivisceral, liver-intestinal, or isolated intestinal. Recipients uniformly received anti-thymocyte globulin induction, followed by tacrolimus and steroids for approximately 3 years. Findings and caveats of the study: Early after transplant, HvG clones declined as circulating GvH clones peaked.

V gave up 6 bases and J gave up 6 bases; unmatched junction bases: 11. In germline, CDR1 is LNHDA, CDR2 SQIVND (reference sequence). The length of the CDR3 is 15 residues. Only in-frame clones appear in the TCRdb table, and some are missing; sequencing was by immunoSEQ multiplex PCR. The sample holds about 96,000 clones, more than 85% seen once. In regard to this clone: Antigen specificity is unknown.

The origin of this receptor is a human donor who received an intestinal transplant. The sample consisted of unstimulated CD4+ T cells sorted from spleen or lymph node cells, taken before intestinal transplant. The chain is built from TRBV19 and TRBJ1-5; 7 bases line up with TRBD1. The CDR3 nucleotides are TGTGCCAGTAGCTTTCTAGTCGGGACAGTTCAGCCCCAGCATTTT. This encodes CASSFLVGTVQPQHF.